One sample yielded the 9 T cell receptor beta chains listed below, sequenced in a study of blood T cells in healthy people across ages. The use of a sample-barcoded 5' primer and a J-beta primer mix characterized a second PCR of 7 to 11 cycles. MiXCR, run by TCRdb on the 5' RACE reads, gives a single entry per CDR3 protein. The sample contains around 1,700,000 distinct CDR3 sequences, over 25% of which appear only once. Sequencing was carried out using blood. These receptors were taken from a woman aged 25-40 years in good health.

The chain is built from TRBV5-5 and TRBJ2-3; D may be TRBD1 or TRBD2 (5 bases each). Per the germline V gene, CDR1 is SGHKS and CDR2 is YYEKEE (reference sequence). Trimming left V 7 bases short and J 6 bases short, with 12 bases between. The CDR3 sequence is 12 residues long. In DNA, the CDR3 is TGTGCCAGCTCGAGGGGCGAGGATACGCAGTATTTT. It specifies CASSRGEDTQYF. The full variable domain, its missing parts supplied by reference TRBV5-5 and TRBJ2-3, is DAGVTQSPTHLIKTRGQQVTLRCSPISGHKSVSWYQQVLGQGPQFIFQYYEKEERGRGNFPDRFSARQFPNYSSELNVNALLLGDSALYLCASSRGEDTQYFGPGTRLTVL.

This clonotype occurred a few times. This chain connects TRBV20-1 to TRBJ1-5; D not certain. Trimming stripped 2 bases from V and 4 bases from J, with 18 bases between. The CDR3 runs to 16 residues. Germline CDR1 is DFQATT and CDR2 is SNEGSKA (reference sequence). The CDR3 nucleotides are TGCAGTGCTAGACACGAGGACGGTGGTTCTAATCAGCCCCAGCATTTT. Translated, it gives CSARHEDGGSNQPQHF.

The table lists this clonotype with many counts. V and J are TRBV29-1 and TRBJ2-1; the D is unclear. Germline V gene lookup returns CDR1 SQVTM and CDR2 ANQGSEA. The CDR3 is 14 residues long. V lost 4 bases to trimming and J lost 8 bases, with 18 bases between them. The CDR3 sequence: CSVGLQRGTDEQFF. CDR3 sequence (DNA): TGCAGCGTTGGGTTACAACGAGGCACCGATGAGCAGTTCTTC.

The rearrangement uses TRBV4-1 and TRBJ2-5; 11 bases fit TRBD2. CDR1 is MGHRA, CDR2 YSYEKL, per germline. The length of the CDR3 is 17 residues. Trimming cost V 4 bases and J 5 bases; bases outside gene matches: 12. In DNA form, the CDR3 reads TGCGCCAGCAGCCTAGGACGGGGACTAGCGGTCGGGGAGACCCAGTACTTC. Translated: CASSLGRGLAVGETQYF.

This clonotype was observed a handful of times. The chain employs TRBV12-3 or TRBV12-4 and TRBJ2-1; D might be TRBD1 (6 bases). The CDR3 loop spans 13 amino acids. The germline V and J ends were trimmed by 5 bases and 6 bases, with 11 bases remaining between them. CDR3 bases: TGTGCCAGCAGTCCCGGACAGTTCAATGAGCAGTTCTTC. As protein: CASSPGQFNEQFF.

With regard to this clonotype: The junction departs from the called germline gene at one end, perhaps through a read error. V and J are TRBV4-3 and TRBJ2-1; D not certain. The CDR3 loop spans 13 amino acids. Germline V lookup: CDR1 LGHNA, CDR2 YSLEER. CDR3 region: CASGQRESNEQFF. DNA for the CDR3: TGCGCCAGCGGCCAAAGAGAAAGCAATGAGCAGTTCTTC.

This clonotype was detected only a few times. The chain carries TRBV2 and TRBJ1-2; D is perhaps TRBD1 (5 bases). The CDR3 extends over 11 amino acids. Germline CDR1 is SNHLY and CDR2 is FYNNEI. V was clipped by 7 bases and J by 8 bases, with 11 bases between them. The CDR3 DNA is TGTGCCAGCAACCAGGGTGGAGGCTACACCTTC. Protein: CASNQGGGYTF.

The table lists this clonotype with many counts. This chain links TRBV7-2 with TRBJ2-4; a possible D gene is TRBD2 (5 bases). In germline, CDR1 is SGHTA, CDR2 FQGNSA. The CDR3 loop spans 14 amino acids. Trimming pared 5 bases from V and 10 bases from J, leaving 18 bases between. The CDR3 reads CASSPWAREGIQYF. CDR3 nucleotide sequence: TGTGCCAGCAGCCCCTGGGCCCGTGAGGGTATTCAGTACTTC. Using reference TRBV7-2 and TRBJ2-4 for the parts outside the CDR3, the full variable domain is GAGVSQSPSNKVTEKGKDVELRCDPISGHTALYWYRQSLGQGLEFLIYFQGNSAPDKSGLPSDRFSAERTGGSVSTLTIQRTQQEDSAVYLCASSPWAREGIQYFGAGTRLSVL.

A few counts support this clonotype. Sequence at one end of the junction differs from germline and may be a read error. This CDR3 reads CANSLSGQSTGELFF. CDR3 DNA: TGCGCCAACAGCTTGAGCGGCCAAAGCACCGGGGAGCTGTTTTTT. This chain connects TRBV5-1 to TRBJ2-2, with D possibly being TRBD2 (5 bases). The CDR3 is 15 amino acids. Looked up from germline, CDR1 is SGHRS and CDR2 is YFSETQ.